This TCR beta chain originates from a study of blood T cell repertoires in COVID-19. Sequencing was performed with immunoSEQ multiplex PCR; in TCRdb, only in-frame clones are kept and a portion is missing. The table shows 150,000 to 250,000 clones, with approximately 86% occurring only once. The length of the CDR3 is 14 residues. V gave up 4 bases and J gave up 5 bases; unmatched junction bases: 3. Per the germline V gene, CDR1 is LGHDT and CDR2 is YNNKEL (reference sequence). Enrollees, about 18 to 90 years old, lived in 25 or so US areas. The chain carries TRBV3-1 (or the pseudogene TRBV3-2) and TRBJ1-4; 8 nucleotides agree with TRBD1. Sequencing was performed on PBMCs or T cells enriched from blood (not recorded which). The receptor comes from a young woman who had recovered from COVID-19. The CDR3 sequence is CASSLQGANEKLFF. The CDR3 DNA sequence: TGTGCCAGCAGCCTTCAGGGGGCGAATGAAAAACTGTTTTTT.